The 4 T cell receptor beta chains below come from one sample, sequenced in a study of cytomegalovirus exposure and HLA in healthy donors. The assay was immunoSEQ multiplex PCR, and TCRdb's table has in-frame clones only and misses some. The sample has about 240,000 clones, approximately 83% seen once. The source material was PBMCs. These receptors were obtained from a woman under 40 in good health and CMV-seropositive.

This chain connects TRBV29-1 to TRBJ2-5; no reliable D call. The CDR3 covers 10 residues. V was shortened by 4 bases and J by 7 bases, with 7 bases between the two germline ends. Germline values: CDR1 SQVTM, CDR2 ANQGSEA. CDR3 sequence (DNA): TGCAGCGTTGCGGTCGGGACCCAGTACTTC. Amino acids: CSVAVGTQYF.

This chain links TRBV2 with TRBJ2-1; TRBD2 aligns across 12 bases. The V gene end was trimmed by 1 base and the J gene end by 12 bases; junction bases not matched to a gene: 13. CDR3 length equals 17 residues. Per the germline V gene, CDR1 is SNHLY and CDR2 is FYNNEI. CDR3: CASSEGGGGLAGEWQFF. As DNA, the CDR3 is TGTGCCAGCAGTGAAGGAGGGGGGGGACTAGCGGGTGAATGGCAGTTCTTC.

This clone was seen just once. V usage is TRBV28 and J usage is TRBJ1-2; D is ambiguous. V was trimmed by 4 bases and J by 4 bases, leaving 19 bases between them. CDR1 is MDHEN and CDR2 is SYDVKM in the germline V gene. The CDR3 has 16 residues. CDR3 sequence reads: CASSSPYGRYLYGYTF. The CDR3 DNA reads TGTGCCAGCAGTTCCCCCTATGGCAGGTACCTCTATGGCTACACCTTC.

The chain carries TRBV18 and TRBJ2-5; tentative D call: TRBD2 (5 bases). The CDR3 loop spans 16 amino acids. The V gene lost 3 bases and the J gene lost 7 bases, with 21 bases spanning the gap. CDR1 and CDR2 from the germline V gene are KGHSH and LQKENI. The CDR3 coding sequence is TGTGCCAGCTCACCGTTTACGCCGCGGGTGCTAGGGACCCAGTACTTC. This gives the protein CASSPFTPRVLGTQYF.